The 8 T cell receptor beta chains below all came from one sample that was sequenced in a study of T-cell memory formation after mild COVID-19. Using its own MiXCR run on the 5' RACE reads, TCRdb lists one record per CDR3 protein. The sample contains under 150,000 distinct CDR3 sequences, 15% to 20% of which appear only once. The sequenced material came from PBMCs or a T cell subset sorted from them (not recorded which). All receptors derive from an adult woman who had mild COVID-19 (a few samples of this study predate the infection). Cell type and time point are not known.

The chain employs TRBV5-1 and TRBJ1-2, with a possible D match to TRBD1 (6 bases). V dropped 4 bases and J dropped 2 bases, with 9 bases sitting between them. The CDR3 runs 13 residues. Germline V gene lookup returns CDR1 SGHRS and CDR2 YFSETQ. CDR3 in amino acids: CASSTGQNYGYTF. The CDR3 bases are TGCGCCAGCAGCACCGGACAGAACTATGGCTACACCTTC.

The rearrangement joins TRBV27 to TRBJ2-2; 7 positions match TRBD1. Germline V gene sequence: CDR1 MNHEY, CDR2 SMNVEV (reference sequence). V trimming: 6 bases; J trimming: 0 bases; junction bases outside the gene matches: 4. There are 15 residues in the CDR3. In DNA form, the CDR3 reads TGTGCCAGCAGCTTGACAGGGACGAACACCGGGGAGCTGTTTTTT. Translating it yields CASSLTGTNTGELFF.

The CDR3 coding sequence is TGTGCCAGCAGCTTGCTGCCGGGACTAGCGGGAATTCTAAGTAGCACAGATACGCAGTATTTT. It yields the protein CASSLLPGLAGILSSTDTQYF. This rearrangement joins TRBV5-5 to TRBJ2-3; 13 bases agree with TRBD2. CDR1 and CDR2 from the germline V gene are SGHKS and YYEKEE (reference sequence). The CDR3 length is 21 residues. V shed 1 base, J shed 0 bases, and the junction held 14 bases outside the gene matches. Using reference TRBV5-5 and TRBJ2-3 for the parts outside the CDR3, the full variable domain is DAGVTQSPTHLIKTRGQQVTLRCSPISGHKSVSWYQQVLGQGPQFIFQYYEKEERGRGNFPDRFSARQFPNYSSELNVNALLLGDSALYLCASSLLPGLAGILSSTDTQYFGPGTRLTVL.

The table lists this clonotype with a few counts. The rearrangement links TRBV4-1 to TRBJ2-7; 7 bases align to TRBD1. The CDR3 covers 14 residues. The V and J ends lost 0 bases and 7 bases, in that order; junction bases with no gene match: 6. CDR1 MGHRA and CDR2 YSYEKL come from the germline V gene. The CDR3 bases are TGCGCCAGCAGCCAAGACAGACAGGGATGGGAGCAGTACTTC. Translated, it gives CASSQDRQGWEQYF.

This clonotype was observed a handful of times. The V gene is TRBV6-5, the J gene TRBJ2-2, with a weak D call TRBD2 (5 bases). Germline CDR1 reads MNHEY; CDR2 reads SVGAGI. The CDR3 sequence is 15 residues long. The V end lost 0 bases, the J end lost 1 base, and 6 bases lay between the germline ends. As DNA, the CDR3 is TGTGCCAGCAGTTACTCCGGGGTGAACACCGGGGAGCTGTTTTTT. This translates into CASSYSGVNTGELFF.

This clonotype was detected a few times. The chain uses TRBV7-2 and TRBJ2-1; D possibly uses TRBD1 or TRBD2 (6 bases each). The CDR3 is 14 residues long. V was cut by 5 bases and J by 7 bases, with 15 bases left in between. From germline, CDR1 is SGHTA and CDR2 FQGNSA. CDR3 region: CASSLATGRNEQFF. The CDR3 nucleotides read TGTGCCAGCAGCCTGGCTACAGGGAGGAATGAGCAGTTCTTC. Full variable domain (missing parts from reference TRBV7-2 and TRBJ2-1): GAGVSQSPSNKVTEKGKDVELRCDPISGHTALYWYRQSLGQGLEFLIYFQGNSAPDKSGLPSDRFSAERTGGSVSTLTIQRTQQEDSAVYLCASSLATGRNEQFFGPGTRLTVL.

This chain uses TRBV12-3 or TRBV12-4 with TRBJ2-3; D is ambiguous. This CDR3 is 12 amino acids long. Deletions cut 10 bases from V and 3 bases from J, with 11 bases between. The CDR3 is CAIWTATDTQYF. In DNA, the CDR3 is TGTGCCATCTGGACGGCAACAGATACGCAGTATTTT.

This clonotype has a handful of counts. This chain joins TRBV27 and TRBJ2-7, with D unclear. The germline gives CDR1 MNHEY, CDR2 SMNVEV (reference sequence). This CDR3 spans 12 amino acids. V lost 6 bases, J lost 3 bases, and 9 bases lay in between. CDR3 bases: TGTGCCAGCAGGAACGGATACTACGAGCAGTACTTC. Translation gives CASRNGYYEQYF.